The source of this T cell receptor beta chain is a study of cytomegalovirus exposure and HLA in healthy donors. Study conclusions and caveats: Analysis performed later found around 15,000 TCR beta sequences associated with HLA alleles at 0.05 false discovery rate.

PCR used 60 Vbeta primers and 13 Jbeta primers. The repertoire was sequenced with immunoSEQ multiplex PCR; TCRdb's copy has only in-frame clones and lacks some. The table has about 200,000 clones, 70% to 80% seen once. Turning to this clone: The antigen is undetermined.

Trimming removed 1 base at V and 0 bases at J, with 9 bases between. Germline CDR1 reads MNHEY; CDR2 reads SVGAGI. This CDR3 spans 15 amino acids. Material for sequencing was PBMCs. The chain uses TRBV6-5 and TRBJ1-1; D gene unclear. This clonotype was obtained from a male donor in good health and CMV-seronegative. CDR3 in amino acids: CASSYYGRLNTEAFF. CDR3 DNA: TGTGCCAGCAGTTACTACGGCAGGCTGAACACTGAAGCTTTCTTT.